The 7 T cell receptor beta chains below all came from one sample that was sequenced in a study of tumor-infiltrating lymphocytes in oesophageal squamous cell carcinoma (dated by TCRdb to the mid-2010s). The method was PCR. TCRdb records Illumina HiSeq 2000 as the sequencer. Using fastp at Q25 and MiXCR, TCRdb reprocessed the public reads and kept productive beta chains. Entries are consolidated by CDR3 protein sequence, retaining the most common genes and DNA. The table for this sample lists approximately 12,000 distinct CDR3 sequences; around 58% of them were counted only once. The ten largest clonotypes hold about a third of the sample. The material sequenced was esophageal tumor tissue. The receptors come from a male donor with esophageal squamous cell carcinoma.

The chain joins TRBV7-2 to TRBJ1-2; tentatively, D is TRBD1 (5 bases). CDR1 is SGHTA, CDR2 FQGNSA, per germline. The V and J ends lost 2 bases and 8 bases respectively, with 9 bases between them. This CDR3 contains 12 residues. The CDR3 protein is CASSLLPGGYTF. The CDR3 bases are TGTGCCAGCAGCTTATTGCCAGGGGGCTACACCTTC.

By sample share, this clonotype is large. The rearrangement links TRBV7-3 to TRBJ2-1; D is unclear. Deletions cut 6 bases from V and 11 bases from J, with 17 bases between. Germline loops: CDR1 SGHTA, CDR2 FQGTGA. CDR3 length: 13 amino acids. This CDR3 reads CASSSSGLPQQFF. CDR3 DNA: TGTGCCAGCAGTTCCTCTGGCCTACCACAGCAGTTCTTC.

CDR3 sequence (DNA): TGTGCCAGCAGCCCTGGACGGCCGCCTGAGACCCAGTACTTC. It encodes CASSPGRPPETQYF. The genes are TRBV7-8 and TRBJ2-1, with D unclear. The J call is in doubt because the DNA end fits TRBJ2-5 better. There are 14 residues in the CDR3. In germline, CDR1 is SGHVS, CDR2 FQNEAQ.

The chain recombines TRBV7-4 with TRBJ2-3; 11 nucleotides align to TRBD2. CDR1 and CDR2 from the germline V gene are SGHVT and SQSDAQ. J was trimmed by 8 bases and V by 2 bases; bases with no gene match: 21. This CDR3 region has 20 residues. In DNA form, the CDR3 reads TGTGCCAGCAGCTTATACATACTAGCGGGAGTCTCCCCCGGTAGTGTTACGCAGTATTTT. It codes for CASSLYILAGVSPGSVTQYF.

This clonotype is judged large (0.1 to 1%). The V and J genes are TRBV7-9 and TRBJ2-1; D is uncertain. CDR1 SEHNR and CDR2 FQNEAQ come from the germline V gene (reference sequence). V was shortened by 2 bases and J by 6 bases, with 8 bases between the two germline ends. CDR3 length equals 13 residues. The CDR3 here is CASSLPSSNEQFF. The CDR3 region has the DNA TGTGCCAGCAGCTTACCTAGTTCCAATGAGCAGTTCTTC.

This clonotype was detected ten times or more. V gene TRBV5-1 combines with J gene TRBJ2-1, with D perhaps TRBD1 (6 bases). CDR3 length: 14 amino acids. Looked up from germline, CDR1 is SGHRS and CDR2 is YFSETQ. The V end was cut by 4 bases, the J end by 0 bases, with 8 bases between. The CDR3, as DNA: TGCGCCAGCAGCCGGACAGCCTCCTACAATGAGCAGTTCTTC. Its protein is CASSRTASYNEQFF.

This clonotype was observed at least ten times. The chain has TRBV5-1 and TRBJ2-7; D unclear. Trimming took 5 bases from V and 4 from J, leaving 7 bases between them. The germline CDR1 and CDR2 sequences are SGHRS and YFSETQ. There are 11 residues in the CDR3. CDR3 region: CASSGEYEQYF. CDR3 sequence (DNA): TGCGCCAGCAGTGGAGAGTACGAGCAGTACTTC. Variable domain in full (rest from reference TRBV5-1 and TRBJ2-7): KAGVTQTPRYLIKTRGQQVTLSCSPISGHRSVSWYQQTPGQGLQFLFEYFSETQRNKGNFPGRFSGRQFSNSRSEMNVSTLELGDSALYLCASSGEYEQYFGPGTRLTVT.